This entry features one T cell receptor beta chain sequence. The antigen it binds to is not known. No clone much larger than this one lies a single base away; base qualities are absent. In the first month after transplant, blood samples were collected up to 4 times, and after that at least monthly when available. The data derive from a study of graft-versus-host responses after intestinal transplantation (dated by TCRdb to the early 2020s). For the study in its entirety: The transplants that recipients received were multivisceral, liver-intestinal, or isolated intestinal. Anti-thymocyte globulin induction was given to all recipients, followed by maintenance tacrolimus and steroids for 2 to 4 years. Bulk TCR-beta CDR3 sequencing was used to track graft-versus-host and host-versus-graft alloreactive T cell clones in the graft, circulation and bone marrow after intestinal transplantation. Alloreactive clones were identified by sequencing pre-transplant mixed lymphocyte reaction products and comparing them with unstimulated pre-transplant donor and recipient T cells. A cohort of more than 20 intestinal transplant recipients, including one retransplant, was enrolled, and a few patients lacking pretransplant specimens were excluded. Donor T cell macrochimerism was defined as a peak of at least 4% donor T cells among recipient peripheral blood mononuclear cells. Rather than going through the commercial service, samples from a few later patients were sequenced in-house on an Illumina MiSeq and processed with MiXCR.

Receptors were amplified or captured by the immunoSEQ multiplex PCR assay. For most patients, high-throughput TCR-beta CDR3 sequencing of genomic DNA was performed by Adaptive Biotechnologies. The original methods were these. TCR sequencing data for over 15 patients were retrieved from Adaptive's ImmunoSEQ software; a few other patients were processed with MiXCR and VDJtools. CDR3 nucleotide sequences shared between donor and recipient were removed because the origin of such sequences could not be assigned. To be classed as alloreactive, a clone needed at least 2-fold expansion over unstimulated cells and a minimum CFSE-low frequency of 0.002% (template counts) or 0.001% (read counts). Clones were considered mappable if detected in sequenced pre-transplant spleen, lymph node, or MLR CFSE-low populations of the donor or recipient. The cumulative frequency of alloreactive clones was calculated as a percentage of all sequences, weighted by copy number. TCRdb limited this immuneACCESS table to in-frame rearrangements with V and J called. A share of clones is missing; checked studies link under half to unresolved V genes, and the rest is unexplained. V and J calls plus clone size are reproduced from that table; the DNA served to infer D and trimming. For this sample there are 15,000 to 20,000 clones; over 75% appear just once. The leading ten clones occupy roughly 2% of the sample.

CDR1 and CDR2 (ENHRY, SYGVKD) derive from the germline V gene. The CDR3, from cysteine to phenylalanine, totals 17 residues. Of all the DNA, just the CDR3 is kept, 51 bases in frame from base 1. The V end gives up 4 bases and the J end 4 bases, leaving 8 bases in the junction not matched to a gene. Beyond this particular receptor, the publication reports: In patients with donor T cell macrochimerism, the allografts had high GvH to HvG T cell clonal ratios. The relatively low number and heterogeneity of intestinal transplant patients limited the conclusions. Peak levels of circulating GvH clones were associated with declines in HvG clones early after transplant. GvH clones were detected in recipient bone marrow, and some appeared earlier in ileal mucosa or blood, consistent with an intestinal mucosal origin.

This material consisted of PBMCs, taken 14 days after transplant. This chain joins TRBV10-3 to TRBJ2-7, with 15 bases matching TRBD2. The TCR comes from a human patient who received an intestinal transplant, so some T cells may come from the graft donor. The nucleotide sequence is given as TGTGCCATCAGTGGAGGACTAGCGGGAGGGCCTTTTTACGAGCAGTACTTC. The encoded protein is CAISGGLAGGPFYEQYF.